This T cell receptor beta chain was documented in a study of blood T cells in healthy people across ages. The use of a sample-barcoded 5' primer and a J-beta primer mix characterized a second PCR of roughly 7 to 12 cycles. The template-switch adaptor, which had 12 random nucleotides, put a tag on each cDNA molecule. Each CDR3 protein is one row after TCRdb ran MiXCR on the 5' RACE reads. The data show roughly 800,000 distinct CDR3 sequences, 58% seen once. This clonotype was observed a handful of times. Its antigen is unknown. The study drew donors from healthy Caucasian individuals in Russia aged roughly 6 to 90. The CDR3 spans 15 residues. Trimming removed 2 bases at V and 3 bases at J, with 11 bases between. Germline CDR1 reads SGHTA; CDR2 reads FQGNSA. Study conclusions and caveats: Across samples, TCR beta diversity tracked strongly with naive T cell percentage. Naive CD4+ cell counts and diversity both ran higher in long-lived than in aged donors.

This receptor was identified in a man aged 25-40 years in good health. The chain carries TRBV7-2 and TRBJ2-1; D is uncertain. Sequenced: blood. CDR3 bases: TGTGCCAGCAGCTTACGATTATGGATCTACAATGAGCAGTTCTTC. It specifies CASSLRLWIYNEQFF.